Listed below are T cell receptor beta chains from one sample, sequenced in a study of blood T cell repertoires in COVID-19. Clones were sequenced by immunoSEQ multiplex PCR, and TCRdb holds only the in-frame ones, with some missing. The sample yields 260,000 or so clones, about four fifths seen once. Sequenced input: PBMCs or T cells enriched from blood (not recorded which). The receptors derive from a woman aged 40-49 years who had been exposed to COVID-19. Each CDR3 is given with its conserved first and last residue. D genes are given only for firm matches.

D gene: -; J gene: TRBJ1-5; V gene: TRBV6-5; CDR3 protein: CASGPHDQPQHF
D gene: TRBD1; J gene: TRBJ2-7; V gene: TRBV30; CDR3 protein: CAWSPTGGFTNEQYF
D gene: -; J gene: TRBJ1-1; V gene: TRBV7-8; CDR3 protein: CASSLGRRAFF
D gene: TRBD1; J gene: TRBJ1-2; V gene: TRBV28; CDR3 protein: CASRGTGNYGYTF
D gene: -; J gene: TRBJ1-1; V gene: TRBV28; CDR3 protein: CASSPNRNTEAFF
D gene: -; J gene: TRBJ1-2; V gene: TRBV4-3; CDR3 protein: CASSQERAGYGYTF
D gene: -; J gene: TRBJ2-5; V gene: TRBV5-1; CDR3 protein: CASSLRSGEETQYF
D gene: TRBD2; J gene: TRBJ2-2; V gene: TRBV7-6; CDR3 protein: CASRLLAGNTGELFF
D gene: -; J gene: TRBJ2-2; V gene: TRBV5-5; CDR3 protein: CASSQLGGGQNTGELFF
D gene: -; J gene: TRBJ1-1; V gene: TRBV3-1/TRBV3-2; CDR3 protein: CASSWEGRGVWTEAFF
D gene: -; J gene: TRBJ1-5; V gene: TRBV6-5; CDR3 protein: CATRAGGANQPQHF
D gene: TRBD1; J gene: TRBJ1-5; V gene: TRBV5-6; CDR3 protein: CASSFATGGEDQPQHF
D gene: -; J gene: TRBJ2-7; V gene: TRBV28; CDR3 protein: CASRGSREQYF
D gene: TRBD2; J gene: TRBJ2-5; V gene: TRBV4-2; CDR3 protein: CASSQREGAQTQYF